This T cell receptor beta chain was obtained from a study of cytomegalovirus exposure and HLA in healthy donors. The study ran its PCR with 60 Vbeta and 13 Jbeta primers. Repertoires were generated with immunoSEQ multiplex PCR, while TCRdb's copy carries only in-frame clones and drops some. The table has under 150,000 clones, around three quarters seen once. The germline V gene has CDR1 KGHSH and CDR2 LQKENI. The CDR3 covers 13 residues. Trimming removed 6 bases from V and 8 bases from J, with 16 bases in between. Points from the study as a whole: The listing of fewer than 200 TCR beta chains classed them as cytomegalovirus-associated. There was a cluster of highly shared sequence variants that was likely a sequencing artifact. In a later analysis, V- and J-gene trimming of beta chains associated with a DCLRE1C missense variant, replicated independently. Per a later analysis, 15,000 to 20,000 TCR beta sequences showed association with HLA alleles at 0.05 false discovery rate.

In regard to this clone: Its antigen is not known.

The specimen was PBMCs. The chain has TRBV18 and TRBJ1-2; D uncertain. The source is a woman aged 40-49 years in good health and CMV-seropositive. The CDR3 bases are TGTGCCAGCTCGTTTAACAGCGGGGAGGGCTACACCTTC. Translation: CASSFNSGEGYTF.